These 25 T cell receptor beta chains were sequenced from one sample in a study of vaccination and CD4 T cells after COVID-19 (dated by TCRdb to 2022 to 2024). Libraries were made using PCR. The sequencer listed for this sample is Illumina iSeq 100. DNA from cultured CD4+ T cells was subjected to TCR sequencing with the Oncomine TCR Beta short-read assay at the Johns Hopkins FTIC core. TCRdb's own reprocessing of the public reads used fastp at Q25 and MiXCR and kept productive beta chains. Under each unique CDR3 protein, matching rows form one entry showing the most common genes and DNA. The sample table contains 9,000 to 9,500 distinct CDR3 sequences; only one count was recorded for more than 25% of them. Together, the top ten hold about two fifths of the sample. The antigens of these receptors remain unknown. This specimen's treatment or condition label, per the study, means: approximately nine-day PBMC culture with coronavirus spike peptide pools or control peptides (ViraFEST assay). CD4+ T cells from unexposed donors were collected before the COVID-19 pandemic (2011-2018).

The sequenced sample was CD4+ T cells from blood, cultured in vitro. Receptors were obtained from a human donor in good health.

This clonotype occurred a few times. The chain carries TRBV29-1 and TRBJ1-2; weak D call: TRBD1 (6 bases). There are 12 residues in the CDR3. Germline CDR1 reads SQVTM; CDR2 reads ANQGSEA. V lost 4 bases, J lost 5 bases, and 11 bases lay in between. CDR3 protein: CSVASQGYGYTF. DNA for the CDR3: TGCAGCGTTGCCAGCCAGGGGTATGGCTACACCTTC.

The chain recombines TRBV30 with TRBJ1-2; 7 bases fit TRBD1. Trimming cost V 5 bases and J 4 bases; bases outside gene matches: 19. This CDR3 has 17 residues. Germline V gene sequence: CDR1 GTSNPN, CDR2 SVGIG (reference sequence). DNA of the CDR3: TGTGCCTGGTCCGGGGGGGGGATACTCCGGGACAGCTATGGCTACACCTTC. It yields the protein CAWSGGGILRDSYGYTF.

This clonotype showed up just a few times. The V and J genes are TRBV2 and TRBJ2-7, with D hard to call. The ends were cut back, 6 bases at V and 7 bases at J, with 16 bases in the middle. Germline V gene sequence: CDR1 SNHLY, CDR2 FYNNEI. The CDR3 sequence is 13 residues long. The CDR3 loop is CASSLQVVPEQYF. Written as DNA, the CDR3 is TGTGCCAGCAGCCTACAAGTGGTCCCAGAGCAGTACTTC.

V gene TRBV30 combines with J gene TRBJ2-3; D is unclear. The CDR3 sequence is 12 residues long. Looked up from germline, CDR1 is GTSNPN and CDR2 is SVGIG (reference sequence). Trimming stripped 3 bases from V and 4 bases from J, with 8 bases between. For the CDR3, the DNA is TGTGCCTGGAGCCTAGACTCAGATACGCAGTATTTT. The encoded protein is CAWSLDSDTQYF.

The CDR3 protein is CASGLARTETQYF. The CDR3 DNA reads TGTGCTAGTGGTTTGGCTCGGACCGAGACCCAGTACTTC. J is TRBJ2-5 and V is TRBV12-5; D gene ambiguous. There are 13 residues in the CDR3. Trimming removed 1 base from V and 5 bases from J, with 8 bases in between. Germline values: CDR1 LGHNT, CDR2 FRNRAP.

This clonotype was found a few times. V is TRBV30 and J is TRBJ1-2; TRBD1 might be the D (6 bases). The length of the CDR3 is 15 residues. V lost 4 bases, J lost 2 bases, and 17 bases lay in between. Germline values: CDR1 GTSNPN, CDR2 SVGIG (reference sequence). CDR3 coding DNA: TGTGCCTGGATCCCCCCGGGACACAAGAACTATGGCTACACCTTC. It is translated as CAWIPPGHKNYGYTF.

This clonotype was counted between two and nine times. The gene calls are TRBV6-1 and TRBJ1-6; D remains ambiguous. Germline CDR1 reads MNHNS; CDR2 reads SASEGT. This CDR3 is built from 14 residues. The V end lost 6 bases, the J end lost 9 bases, and 15 bases lay between the germline ends. Here the CDR3 reads CASSPEYEASPLHF. In DNA form, the CDR3 reads TGTGCCAGCAGCCCAGAGTACGAAGCTTCACCCCTCCACTTT.

The chain couples TRBV29-1 to TRBJ2-7; D tentatively reads TRBD1 or TRBD2 (6 bases each). V lost 3 bases, J lost 5 bases, and 11 bases lay in between. The CDR3 runs 12 residues. Looked up from germline, CDR1 is SQVTM and CDR2 is ANQGSEA. The CDR3 nucleotides are TGCAGCGTTGACCCCGGGGGCGACGAGCAGTACTTC. This gives the protein CSVDPGGDEQYF.

The chain uses TRBV5-1 and TRBJ2-7, with D perhaps TRBD2 (5 bases). Trimming shortened V by 0 bases and J by 3 bases, and 10 bases separated the two germline ends. The germline CDR1 and CDR2 sequences are SGHRS and YFSETQ. CDR3 length equals 14 residues. The CDR3 DNA is TGCGCCAGCAGCTTGGTCTTTGAGGGCTACGAGCAGTACTTC. Translated, it gives CASSLVFEGYEQYF. Full variable domain (outside the CDR3, taken from reference TRBV5-1 and TRBJ2-7): KAGVTQTPRYLIKTRGQQVTLSCSPISGHRSVSWYQQTPGQGLQFLFEYFSETQRNKGNFPGRFSGRQFSNSRSEMNVSTLELGDSALYLCASSLVFEGYEQYFGPGTRLTVT.

J is TRBJ1-3 and V is TRBV6-1; a possible D gene is TRBD1 (5 bases). Between the trimmed V and J ends, which lost 7 bases and 1 base, there was a span of 11 bases. The germline gives CDR1 MNHNS, CDR2 SASEGT. The CDR3 spans 14 residues. As DNA, the CDR3 is TGTGCCAGCAAACGGGGGGGTTCTGGAAACACCATATATTTT. Amino acids: CASKRGGSGNTIYF.

This chain joins TRBV20-1 and TRBJ2-4; the match to TRBD1 covers 8 bases. Trimming cost V 7 bases and J 2 bases; bases outside gene matches: 4. This CDR3 has 13 amino acids. CDR1 is DFQATT, CDR2 SNEGSKA, per germline (reference sequence). The CDR3 coding sequence is TGCAGTGTTCGGACAGGGTCCAAAAACATTCAGTACTTC. Translating gives CSVRTGSKNIQYF.

This chain links TRBV7-9 with TRBJ1-1, with D uncertain. The CDR3 totals 14 residues. CDR1 and CDR2 (germline): SEHNR, FQNEAQ (reference sequence). The V end was cut by 1 base, the J end by 0 bases, with 6 bases between. CDR3 bases: TGTGCCAGCAGCTTAGTGCTGTTGAACACTGAAGCTTTCTTT. Amino acids: CASSLVLLNTEAFF.

V is TRBV20-1 and J is TRBJ2-5; the D is unclear. Deletions cut 4 bases from V and 4 bases from J, with 19 bases between. This CDR3 has 15 residues. The germline CDR1 and CDR2 sequences are DFQATT and SNEGSKA (reference sequence). The CDR3 coding sequence is TGCAGTGCTACTGACGAGCAACGGGTGGGAGAGACCCAGTACTTC. Encoded protein: CSATDEQRVGETQYF.

Here the CDR3 DNA reads TGTGCCACCAGCAGAGGAAAGGCCGGGGAGCTGTTTTTT. Its translation: CATSRGKAGELFF. This sequence joins TRBV15 and TRBJ2-2; D is undetermined. This CDR3 comprises 13 residues. Between the trimmed V and J ends, which lost 1 base and 6 bases, there was a span of 6 bases. The germline V gene encodes CDR1 LNHNV and CDR2 YYDKDF (reference sequence).

The rearrangement links TRBV5-1 to TRBJ2-5, with a tentative D call TRBD1 (5 bases). The germline V gene has CDR1 SGHRS and CDR2 YFSETQ. There are 16 residues in the CDR3. With 5 bases removed from V and 5 bases from J, the gap between germline ends came to 22 bases. This chain's CDR3 is CASSEQGGFPPETQYF. CDR3 coding DNA: TGCGCCAGCAGTGAGCAGGGCGGCTTCCCTCCCGAGACCCAGTACTTC.

This chain joins TRBV15 and TRBJ2-3; D possibly corresponds to TRBD2 (7 bases). V dropped 0 bases and J dropped 3 bases, with 13 bases sitting between them. CDR3 length: 16 residues. Germline V gene lookup returns CDR1 LNHNV and CDR2 YYDKDF (reference sequence). CDR3 sequence: CATSRDHGGPTDTQYF. For the CDR3, the DNA is TGTGCCACCAGCAGAGATCACGGGGGGCCGACAGATACGCAGTATTTT. The full variable domain, completed using reference TRBV15 and TRBJ2-3, is DAMVIQNPRYQVTQFGKPVTLSCSQTLNHNVMYWYQQKSSQAPKLLFHYYDKDFNNEADTPDNFQSRRPNTSFCFLDIRSPGLGDTAMYLCATSRDHGGPTDTQYFGPGTRLTVL.

The table lists this clonotype with a few counts. J is TRBJ1-1 and V is TRBV12-3 or TRBV12-4; TRBD1 matches 7 bases. CDR3 length equals 14 residues. V lost 6 bases to trimming and J lost 2 bases; unmatched junction nucleotides: 6. CDR3 nucleotides: TGTGCCAGCAGAAGTCGGGACAGAAACACTGAAGCTTTCTTT. This sequence encodes CASRSRDRNTEAFF.

This sequence joins TRBV30 and TRBJ1-5, with D perhaps TRBD1 (6 bases). The germline V and J ends were trimmed by 4 bases and 3 bases, with 10 bases remaining between them. The CDR3 is 13 amino acids. Looked up from germline, CDR1 is GTSNPN and CDR2 is SVGIG (reference sequence). The CDR3 spells CAWTGQNNQPQHF. The CDR3 nucleotides read TGTGCCTGGACCGGACAGAACAATCAGCCCCAGCATTTT.

This chain joins TRBV9 and TRBJ2-1; tentative D call: TRBD1 (5 bases). The CDR3 covers 15 residues. V was cut by 0 bases and J by 4 bases, with 11 bases left in between. The germline V gene has CDR1 SGDLS and CDR2 YYNGEE. CDR3 nucleotides: TGTGCCAGCAGCGTAGAGGCAGGGTGGTACAATGAGCAGTTCTTC. It is translated as CASSVEAGWYNEQFF.

The rearrangement links TRBV6-4 to TRBJ2-1, with D perhaps TRBD2 (6 bases). Trimming left V 4 bases short and J 4 bases short, with 14 bases between. Per germline, CDR1 MRHNA and CDR2 SNTAGT. The CDR3 length is 15 residues. CDR3 bases: TGTGCCAGCAGTGGGTCAGCGGGCGATTACAATGAGCAGTTCTTC. Encoded protein: CASSGSAGDYNEQFF.

V is TRBV30 and J is TRBJ1-5; D remains unclear. The V and J ends lost 2 bases and 6 bases respectively, with 11 bases between them. The CDR3 runs to 13 residues. From germline, CDR1 is GTSNPN and CDR2 SVGIG (reference sequence). The CDR3 loop is CAWSFQAGQPQHF. Written as DNA, the CDR3 is TGTGCCTGGAGTTTCCAGGCAGGTCAGCCCCAGCATTTT.

This clonotype was recorded a few times. Compared with germline, one end of the junction differs, possibly owing to a read error. V and J are TRBV5-3 and TRBJ1-1, with a tentative D call TRBD1 (6 bases). TRBV5-3 is noted as an ORF with a role that remains uncertain. This CDR3 spans 15 amino acids. As DNA, the CDR3 is TGTGCCAGCAGCTTGGCCCCGGGGGCGAACACTGAAGCTTTCTTT. Translated: CASSLAPGANTEAFF.

The V gene is TRBV20-1, the J gene TRBJ2-4; D is possibly TRBD2 (6 bases). Trimming stripped 6 bases from V and 4 bases from J, with 13 bases between. The CDR3 contains 13 residues. The germline V gene has CDR1 DFQATT and CDR2 SNEGSKA (reference sequence). The CDR3 DNA sequence: TGCAGTGCCCCGGGACTGGTAAAAAACATTCAGTACTTC. Protein sequence: CSAPGLVKNIQYF.

The chain couples TRBV24-1 to TRBJ1-1, with 9 bases aligning to TRBD1. V shed 4 bases and J 2 bases; nucleotides not matched to a gene: 10. Germline CDR1 KGHDR, CDR2 SFDVKD. There are 17 residues in the CDR3. The CDR3 sequence is CATSEYGTGMSNTEAFF. CDR3 in DNA: TGTGCCACCAGTGAATACGGGACAGGGATGAGTAACACTGAAGCTTTCTTT.

The chain combines TRBV24-1 with TRBJ2-7; unclear D gene. Looked up from germline, CDR1 is KGHDR and CDR2 is SFDVKD. Trimming removed 9 bases from V and 6 bases from J, with 8 bases in between. This CDR3 has 10 amino acids. The CDR3 region has the DNA TGTGCCACCGGAAAATGCGAGCAGTACTTC. This gives the protein CATGKCEQYF.